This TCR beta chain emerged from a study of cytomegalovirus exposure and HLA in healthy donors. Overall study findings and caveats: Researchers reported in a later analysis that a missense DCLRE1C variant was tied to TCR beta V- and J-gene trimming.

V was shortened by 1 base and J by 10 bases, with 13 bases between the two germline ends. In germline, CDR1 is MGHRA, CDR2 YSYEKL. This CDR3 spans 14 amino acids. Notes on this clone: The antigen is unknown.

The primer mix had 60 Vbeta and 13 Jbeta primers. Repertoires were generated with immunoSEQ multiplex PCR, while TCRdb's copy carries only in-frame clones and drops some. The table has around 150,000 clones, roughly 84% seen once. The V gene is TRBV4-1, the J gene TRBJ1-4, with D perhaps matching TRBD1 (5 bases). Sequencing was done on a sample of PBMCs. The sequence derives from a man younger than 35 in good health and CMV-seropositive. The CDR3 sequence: CASSQAALGAKLFF. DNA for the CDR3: TGCGCCAGCAGCCAAGCGGCCCTAGGGGCAAAACTGTTTTTT.